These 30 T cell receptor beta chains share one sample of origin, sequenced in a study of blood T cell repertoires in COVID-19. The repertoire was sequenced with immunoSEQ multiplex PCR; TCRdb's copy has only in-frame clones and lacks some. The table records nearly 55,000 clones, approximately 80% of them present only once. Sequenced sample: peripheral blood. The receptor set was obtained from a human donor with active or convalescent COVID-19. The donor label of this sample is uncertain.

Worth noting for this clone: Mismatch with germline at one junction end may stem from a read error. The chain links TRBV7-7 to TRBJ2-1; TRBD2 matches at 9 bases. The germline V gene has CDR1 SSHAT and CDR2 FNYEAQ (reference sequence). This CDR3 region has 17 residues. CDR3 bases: TGTGCTAGCAGCTTAGAGGGTAGCGGGAGTTCCTACAATGAGCAGTTCTTC. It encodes CASSLEGSGSSYNEQFF.

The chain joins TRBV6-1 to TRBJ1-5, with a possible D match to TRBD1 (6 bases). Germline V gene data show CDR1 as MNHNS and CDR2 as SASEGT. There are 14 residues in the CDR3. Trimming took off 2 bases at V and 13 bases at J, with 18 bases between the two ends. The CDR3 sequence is CASSESGTLGAQHF. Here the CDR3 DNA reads TGTGCCAGCAGTGAAAGCGGGACTTTGGGGGCACAGCATTTT.

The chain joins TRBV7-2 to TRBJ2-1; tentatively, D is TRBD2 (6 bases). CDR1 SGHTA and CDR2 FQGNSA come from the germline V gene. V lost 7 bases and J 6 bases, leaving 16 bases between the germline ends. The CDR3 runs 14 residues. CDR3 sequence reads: CASTRELVRNEQFF. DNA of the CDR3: TGTGCCAGCACCCGGGAGTTGGTACGCAATGAGCAGTTCTTC.

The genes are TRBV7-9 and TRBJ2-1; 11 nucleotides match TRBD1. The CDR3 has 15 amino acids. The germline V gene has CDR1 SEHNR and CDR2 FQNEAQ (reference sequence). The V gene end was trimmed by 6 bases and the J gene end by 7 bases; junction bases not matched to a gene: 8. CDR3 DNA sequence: TGTGCCAGCAGTTGGGGACAGGGGGAGAGTAATGAGCAGTTCTTC. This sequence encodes CASSWGQGESNEQFF.

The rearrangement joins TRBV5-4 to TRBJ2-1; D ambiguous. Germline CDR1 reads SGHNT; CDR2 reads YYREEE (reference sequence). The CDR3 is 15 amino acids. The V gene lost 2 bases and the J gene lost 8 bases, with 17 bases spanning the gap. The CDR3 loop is CASSLEPHPSDEQFF. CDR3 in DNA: TGTGCCAGCAGCTTAGAACCCCATCCATCGGATGAGCAGTTCTTC. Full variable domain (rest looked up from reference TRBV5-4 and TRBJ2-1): ETGVTQSPTHLIKTRGQQVTLRCSSQSGHNTVSWYQQALGQGPQFIFQYYREEENGRGNFPPRFSGLQFPNYSSELNVNALELDDSALYLCASSLEPHPSDEQFFGPGTRLTVL.

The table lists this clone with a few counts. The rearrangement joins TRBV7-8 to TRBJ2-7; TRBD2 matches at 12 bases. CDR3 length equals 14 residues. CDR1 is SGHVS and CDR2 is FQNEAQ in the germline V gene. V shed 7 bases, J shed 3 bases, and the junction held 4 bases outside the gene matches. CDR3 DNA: TGTGCCAGCATCGAGACTAGCGGGAGCTACGAGCAGTACTTC. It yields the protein CASIETSGSYEQYF.

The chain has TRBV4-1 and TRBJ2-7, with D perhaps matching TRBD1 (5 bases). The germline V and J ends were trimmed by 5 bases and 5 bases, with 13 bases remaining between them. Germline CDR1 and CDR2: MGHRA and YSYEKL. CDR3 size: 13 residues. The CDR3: CASSIQGIHEQYF. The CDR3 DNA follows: TGCGCCAGCAGCATCCAGGGTATCCACGAGCAGTACTTC.

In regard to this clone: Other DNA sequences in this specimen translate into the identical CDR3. The CDR3 region is CAWTAGGYEQYF. The CDR3 DNA reads TGTGCCTGGACCGCCGGTGGCTACGAGCAGTACTTC. This chain connects TRBV30 to TRBJ2-7; D ambiguous. V gave up 4 bases and J gave up 3 bases, with 10 bases separating them. Germline V gene data show CDR1 as GTSNPN and CDR2 as SVGIG (reference sequence). There are 12 residues in the CDR3. Variable domain in full (rest from reference TRBV30 and TRBJ2-7): SQTIHQWPATLVQPVGSPLSLECTVEGTSNPNLYWYRQAAGRGLQLLFYSVGIGQISSEVPQNLSASRPQDRQFILSSKKLLLSDSGFYLCAWTAGGYEQYFGPGTRLTVT.

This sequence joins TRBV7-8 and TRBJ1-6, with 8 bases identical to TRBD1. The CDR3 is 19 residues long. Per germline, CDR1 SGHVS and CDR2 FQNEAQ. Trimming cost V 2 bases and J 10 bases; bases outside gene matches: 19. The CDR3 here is CASSLMGVPTGTGHSPLHF. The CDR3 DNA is TGTGCCAGCAGCTTAATGGGGGTTCCCACCGGGACAGGCCACTCACCCCTCCACTTT. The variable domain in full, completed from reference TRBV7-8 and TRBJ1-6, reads GAGVSQSPRYKVAKRGQDVALRCDPISGHVSLFWYQQALGQGPEFLTYFQNEAQLDKSGLPSDRFFAERPEGSVSTLKIQRTQQEDSAVYLCASSLMGVPTGTGHSPLHFGNGTRLTVT.

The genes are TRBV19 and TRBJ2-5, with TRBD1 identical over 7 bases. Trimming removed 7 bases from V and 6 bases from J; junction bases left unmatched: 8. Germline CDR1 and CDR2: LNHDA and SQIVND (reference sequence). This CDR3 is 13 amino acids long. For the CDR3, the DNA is TGTGCCAGTACACAGGGGAGTAGTCAGACCCAGTACTTC. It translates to CASTQGSSQTQYF.

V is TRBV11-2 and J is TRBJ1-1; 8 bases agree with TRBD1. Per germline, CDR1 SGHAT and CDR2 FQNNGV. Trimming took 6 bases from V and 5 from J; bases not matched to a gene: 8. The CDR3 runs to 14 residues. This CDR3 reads CASSSTGGETEAFF. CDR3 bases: TGTGCCAGCAGTTCTACAGGGGGAGAGACTGAAGCTTTCTTT.

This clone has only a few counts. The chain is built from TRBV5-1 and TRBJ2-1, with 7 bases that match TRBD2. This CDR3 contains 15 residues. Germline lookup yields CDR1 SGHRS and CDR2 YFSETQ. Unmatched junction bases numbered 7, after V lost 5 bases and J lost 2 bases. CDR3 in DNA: TGCGCCAGCAGTAAGGAGCGGGATACCTACAATGAGCAGTTCTTC. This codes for CASSKERDTYNEQFF.

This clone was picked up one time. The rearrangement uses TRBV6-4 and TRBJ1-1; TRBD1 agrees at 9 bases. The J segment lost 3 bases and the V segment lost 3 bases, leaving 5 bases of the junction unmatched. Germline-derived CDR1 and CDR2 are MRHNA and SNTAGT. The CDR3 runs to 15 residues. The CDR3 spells CASSEGTGPDTEAFF. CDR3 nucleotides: TGTGCCAGCAGTGAAGGGACAGGGCCAGACACTGAAGCTTTCTTT.

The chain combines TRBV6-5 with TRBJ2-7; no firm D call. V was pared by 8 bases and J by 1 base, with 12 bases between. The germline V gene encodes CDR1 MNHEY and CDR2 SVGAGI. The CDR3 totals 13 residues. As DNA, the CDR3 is TGTGCCAGCGATTTAGGCAGGTCCTACGAGCAGTACTTC. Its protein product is CASDLGRSYEQYF.

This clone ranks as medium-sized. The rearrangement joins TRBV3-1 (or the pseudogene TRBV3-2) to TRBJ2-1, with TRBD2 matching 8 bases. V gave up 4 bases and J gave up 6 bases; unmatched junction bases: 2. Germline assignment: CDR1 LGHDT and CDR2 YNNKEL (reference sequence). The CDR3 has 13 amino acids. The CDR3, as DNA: TGTGCCAGCAGCCGCCGGGGGGGCAATGAGCAGTTCTTC. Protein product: CASSRRGGNEQFF.

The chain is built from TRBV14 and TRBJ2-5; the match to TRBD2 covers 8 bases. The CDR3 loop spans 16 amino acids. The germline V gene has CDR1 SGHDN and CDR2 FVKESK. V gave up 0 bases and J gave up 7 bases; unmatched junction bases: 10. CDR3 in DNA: TGTGCCAGCAGCCAAGAATGGGGACTAGGGGCGTGGACCCAGTACTTC. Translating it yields CASSQEWGLGAWTQYF.

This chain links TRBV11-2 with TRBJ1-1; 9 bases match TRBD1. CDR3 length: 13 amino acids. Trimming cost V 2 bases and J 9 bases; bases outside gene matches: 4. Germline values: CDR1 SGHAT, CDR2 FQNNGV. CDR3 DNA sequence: TGTGCCAGCAGCTTAAAGGGACAGGGACAAGCTTTCTTT. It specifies CASSLKGQGQAFF.

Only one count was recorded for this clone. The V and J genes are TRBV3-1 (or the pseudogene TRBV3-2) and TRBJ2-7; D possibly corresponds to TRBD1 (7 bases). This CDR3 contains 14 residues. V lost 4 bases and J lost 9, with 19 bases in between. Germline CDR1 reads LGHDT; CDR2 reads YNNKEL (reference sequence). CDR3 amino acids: CASSPGGGTVTQYF. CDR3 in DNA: TGTGCCAGCAGCCCAGGGGGAGGTACCGTCACGCAGTACTTC.

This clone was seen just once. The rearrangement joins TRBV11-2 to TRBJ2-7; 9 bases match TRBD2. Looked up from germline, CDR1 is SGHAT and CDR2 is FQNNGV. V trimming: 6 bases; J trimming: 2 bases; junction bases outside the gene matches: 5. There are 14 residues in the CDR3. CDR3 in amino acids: CASRPGGRAYEQYF. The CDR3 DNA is TGTGCCAGCAGACCGGGCGGGAGGGCCTACGAGCAGTACTTC.

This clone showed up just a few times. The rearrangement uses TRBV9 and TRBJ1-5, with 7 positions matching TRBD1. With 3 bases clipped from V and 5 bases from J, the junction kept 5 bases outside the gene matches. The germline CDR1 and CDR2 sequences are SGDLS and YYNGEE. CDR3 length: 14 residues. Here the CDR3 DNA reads TGTGCCAGCAGCGCAGGGGGATGGGATCAGCCCCAGCATTTT. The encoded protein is CASSAGGWDQPQHF.

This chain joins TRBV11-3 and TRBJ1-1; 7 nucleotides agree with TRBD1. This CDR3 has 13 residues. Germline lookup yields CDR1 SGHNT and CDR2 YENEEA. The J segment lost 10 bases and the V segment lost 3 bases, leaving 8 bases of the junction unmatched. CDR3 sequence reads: CASSLTGMVGAFF. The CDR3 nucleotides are TGTGCCAGCAGCTTGACAGGGATGGTGGGAGCTTTCTTT.

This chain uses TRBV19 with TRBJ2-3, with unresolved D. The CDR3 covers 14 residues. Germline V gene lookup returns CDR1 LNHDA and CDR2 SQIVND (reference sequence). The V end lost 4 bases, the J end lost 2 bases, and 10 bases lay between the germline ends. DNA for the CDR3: TGTGCCAGTAGTACCAGACTTTCCACAGATACGCAGTATTTT. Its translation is CASSTRLSTDTQYF.

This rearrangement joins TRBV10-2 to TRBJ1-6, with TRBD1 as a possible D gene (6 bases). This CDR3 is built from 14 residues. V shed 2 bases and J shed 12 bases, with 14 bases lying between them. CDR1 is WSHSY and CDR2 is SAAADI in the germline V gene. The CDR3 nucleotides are TGCGCCAGCAGTGAGGCAGGGGTTCGGGAACCCCTCCACTTT. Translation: CASSEAGVREPLHF.

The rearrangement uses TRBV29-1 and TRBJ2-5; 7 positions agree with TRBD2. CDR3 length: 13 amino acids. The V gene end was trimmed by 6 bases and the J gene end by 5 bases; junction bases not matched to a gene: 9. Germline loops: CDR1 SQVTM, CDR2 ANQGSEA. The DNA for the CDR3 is TGCAGCGTGATGACAGCGGGATTCGAGACCCAGTACTTC. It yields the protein CSVMTAGFETQYF.

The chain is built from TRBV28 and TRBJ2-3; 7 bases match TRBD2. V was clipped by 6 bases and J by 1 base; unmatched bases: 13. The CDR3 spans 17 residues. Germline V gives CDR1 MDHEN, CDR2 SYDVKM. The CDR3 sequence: CASSFEGRARGTDTQYF. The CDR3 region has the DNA TGTGCCAGCAGCTTCGAGGGGAGGGCGAGGGGCACAGATACGCAGTATTTT.

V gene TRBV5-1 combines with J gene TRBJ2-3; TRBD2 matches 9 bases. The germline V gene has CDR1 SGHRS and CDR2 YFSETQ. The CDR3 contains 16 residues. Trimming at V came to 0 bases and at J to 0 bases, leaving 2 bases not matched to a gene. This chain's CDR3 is CASSLELAGSTDTQYF. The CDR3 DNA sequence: TGCGCCAGCAGCTTGGAACTAGCGGGCAGCACAGATACGCAGTATTTT. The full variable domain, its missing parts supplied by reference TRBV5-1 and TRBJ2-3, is KAGVTQTPRYLIKTRGQQVTLSCSPISGHRSVSWYQQTPGQGLQFLFEYFSETQRNKGNFPGRFSGRQFSNSRSEMNVSTLELGDSALYLCASSLELAGSTDTQYFGPGTRLTVL.

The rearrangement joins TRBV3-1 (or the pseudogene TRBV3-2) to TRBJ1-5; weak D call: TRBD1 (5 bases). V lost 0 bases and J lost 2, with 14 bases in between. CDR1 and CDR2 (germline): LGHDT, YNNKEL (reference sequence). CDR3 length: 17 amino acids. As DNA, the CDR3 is TGTGCCAGCAGCCAAGATAGTTTGAGCAGGGGCAATCAGCCCCAGCATTTT. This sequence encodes CASSQDSLSRGNQPQHF.

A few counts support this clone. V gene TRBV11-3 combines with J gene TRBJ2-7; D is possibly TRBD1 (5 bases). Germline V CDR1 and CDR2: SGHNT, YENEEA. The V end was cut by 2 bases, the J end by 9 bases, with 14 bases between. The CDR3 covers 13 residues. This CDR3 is CASSLTGSMGQYF. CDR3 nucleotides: TGTGCCAGCAGCTTAACAGGCTCGATGGGGCAGTACTTC.

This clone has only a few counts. The CDR3 reads CASSIGFRDSFNTQYF. DNA for the CDR3: TGTGCCAGTAGTATAGGCTTCCGGGACTCCTTTAATACGCAGTATTTT. The chain links TRBV19 to TRBJ2-3; D might be TRBD2 (6 bases). V lost 1 base to trimming and J lost 7 bases, with 18 bases between them. In germline, CDR1 is LNHDA, CDR2 SQIVND (reference sequence). This CDR3 spans 16 amino acids.

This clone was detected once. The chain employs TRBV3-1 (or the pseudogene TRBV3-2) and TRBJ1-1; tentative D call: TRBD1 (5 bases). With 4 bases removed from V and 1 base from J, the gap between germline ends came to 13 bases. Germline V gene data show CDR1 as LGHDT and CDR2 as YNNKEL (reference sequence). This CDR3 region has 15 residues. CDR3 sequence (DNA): TGTGCCAGCAGCCCCCAGGGAAGTTCGAACACTGAAGCTTTCTTT. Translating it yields CASSPQGSSNTEAFF.